This is a list of T cell receptor beta chains from one sample in a study of CD8 T cells in ankylosing spondylitis. TCRdb ran MiXCR on the 5' RACE reads and lists one entry per CDR3 protein. The sample lists approximately 440,000 distinct CDR3 sequences; approximately 17% were seen once. Source material: blood, either unsorted or a sorted T cell fraction (not recorded which). The receptors come from a male donor with ankylosing spondylitis. Both conserved end residues are part of each CDR3. The order of the fields is V gene, J gene, clone size, D gene, CDR3 protein, CDR3 DNA. D genes are given only for firm matches. Size tells how often a clone was seen (once, few, many) or the class of an expanded clone, and some rows leave it out.

v_call: TRBV27
j_call: TRBJ1-1
clone_size: few
d_call: NA
cdr3_aa: CASKRGGPGNTEAFF
cdr3_nt: TGTGCCAGCAAGAGGGGGGGGCCCGGGAACACTGAAGCTTTCTTT

v_call: TRBV11-3
j_call: TRBJ2-2
clone_size: NA
d_call: TRBD1
cdr3_aa: CASSIRQGAGTGELFF
cdr3_nt: TGTGCCAGCAGCATCCGACAGGGGGCGGGCACCGGGGAGCTGTTTTTT

v_call: TRBV5-1
j_call: TRBJ2-1
clone_size: NA
d_call: TRBD2
cdr3_aa: CASSPRLAGDLNEQFF
cdr3_nt: TGCGCCAGCAGCCCCAGACTAGCGGGGGATTTGAATGAGCAGTTCTTC

v_call: TRBV29-1
j_call: TRBJ2-7
clone_size: NA
d_call: NA
cdr3_aa: CSAGGSIYEQYF
cdr3_nt: TGCAGCGCCGGAGGGAGTATCTACGAGCAGTACTTC

v_call: TRBV7-2
j_call: TRBJ2-5
clone_size: few
d_call: TRBD1
cdr3_aa: CASSTRRQGETQYF
cdr3_nt: TGTGCCAGCAGCACCCGTCGACAGGGGGAGACCCAGTACTTC

v_call: TRBV7-6
j_call: TRBJ1-1
clone_size: NA
d_call: NA
cdr3_aa: CASSSGNQGAAEAFF
cdr3_nt: TGTGCCAGCAGCTCTGGGAATCAGGGCGCGGCTGAAGCTTTCTTT

v_call: TRBV5-1
j_call: TRBJ2-1
clone_size: many
d_call: TRBD2
cdr3_aa: CASSLGLAEYNEQFF
cdr3_nt: TGCGCCAGCAGCTTGGGCCTAGCGGAATACAATGAGCAGTTCTTC

v_call: TRBV12-3/TRBV12-4
j_call: TRBJ1-1
clone_size: NA
d_call: NA
cdr3_aa: CASSLDRGGSTEAFF
cdr3_nt: TGTGCCAGCAGTTTAGATAGGGGCGGGAGTACTGAAGCTTTCTTT

v_call: TRBV5-1
j_call: TRBJ2-1
clone_size: NA
d_call: NA
cdr3_aa: CASSLRESAGSYNEQFF
cdr3_nt: TGCGCCAGCAGCTTAAGGGAGTCTGCGGGCTCCTACAATGAGCAGTTCTTC

v_call: TRBV4-1
j_call: TRBJ1-3
clone_size: few
d_call: NA
cdr3_aa: CASSRGRQVGSGNTIYF
cdr3_nt: TGCGCCAGCAGCCGGGGCCGACAGGTGGGCTCTGGAAACACCATATATTTT

v_call: TRBV24-1
j_call: TRBJ2-2
clone_size: NA
d_call: NA
cdr3_aa: CATEQENTGELFF
cdr3_nt: TGTGCCACCGAACAGGAGAACACCGGGGAGCTGTTTTTT

v_call: TRBV20-1
j_call: TRBJ1-1
clone_size: NA
d_call: NA
cdr3_aa: CSARVPGMNTEAFF
cdr3_nt: TGCAGTGCTAGAGTTCCAGGGATGAACACTGAAGCTTTCTTT

v_call: TRBV25-1
j_call: TRBJ1-1
clone_size: NA
d_call: TRBD1
cdr3_aa: CASSELRGQAEAFF
cdr3_nt: TGTGCCAGCAGTGAATTGAGGGGACAGGCTGAAGCTTTCTTT

v_call: TRBV20-1
j_call: TRBJ2-7
clone_size: NA
d_call: TRBD2
cdr3_aa: CSATTSGRGYEQYF
cdr3_nt: TGCAGTGCTACGACTAGCGGGAGAGGGTACGAGCAGTACTTC

v_call: TRBV3-1
j_call: TRBJ2-7
clone_size: few
d_call: NA
cdr3_aa: CASSQGQGPYEQYF
cdr3_nt: TGTGCCAGCAGCCAAGGTCAGGGTCCCTACGAGCAGTACTTC

v_call: TRBV20-1
j_call: TRBJ2-2
clone_size: many
d_call: NA
cdr3_aa: CSARARRGGELFF
cdr3_nt: TGCAGTGCTAGAGCGCGAAGGGGCGGGGAGCTGTTTTTT

v_call: TRBV12-3/TRBV12-4
j_call: TRBJ1-2
clone_size: NA
d_call: NA
cdr3_aa: CASSATGGYTF
cdr3_nt: TGTGCCAGCAGTGCCACCGGTGGCTACACCTTC

v_call: TRBV5-4
j_call: TRBJ1-5
clone_size: NA
d_call: TRBD1
cdr3_aa: CASSWRVGDRASGPQHF
cdr3_nt: TGTGCCAGCAGCTGGAGGGTTGGGGACAGGGCCTCGGGGCCCCAGCATTTT

v_call: TRBV6-1
j_call: TRBJ2-5
clone_size: NA
d_call: NA
cdr3_aa: CASSERPQETQYF
cdr3_nt: TGTGCCAGCAGTGAGCGGCCCCAAGAGACCCAGTACTTC

v_call: TRBV20-1
j_call: TRBJ2-3
clone_size: few
d_call: TRBD2
cdr3_aa: CSAPSRTSGGHTQYF
cdr3_nt: TGCAGTGCCCCCTCGAGGACTAGCGGGGGACATACGCAGTATTTT

v_call: TRBV20-1
j_call: TRBJ2-1
clone_size: NA
d_call: NA
cdr3_aa: CSAREGGISGYNEQFF
cdr3_nt: TGCAGTGCTAGAGAGGGCGGGATAAGTGGGTACAATGAGCAGTTCTTC

v_call: TRBV12-3/TRBV12-4
j_call: TRBJ1-1
clone_size: NA
d_call: TRBD1
cdr3_aa: CASSDGWDSGSTEAFF
cdr3_nt: TGTGCCAGCAGTGACGGGTGGGACAGCGGGAGCACTGAAGCTTTCTTT

v_call: TRBV12-3/TRBV12-4
j_call: TRBJ2-3
clone_size: many
d_call: NA
cdr3_aa: CASTLGGASDTQYF
cdr3_nt: TGTGCCAGCACCCTAGGGGGGGCCTCAGATACGCAGTATTTT

v_call: TRBV15
j_call: TRBJ2-1
clone_size: NA
d_call: NA
cdr3_aa: CATSRASYYNEQFF
cdr3_nt: TGTGCCACCAGCAGAGCTTCCTACTACAATGAGCAGTTCTTC

v_call: TRBV20-1
j_call: TRBJ2-1
clone_size: many
d_call: NA
cdr3_aa: CSASSYNEQFF
cdr3_nt: TGCAGTGCGAGCTCCTACAATGAGCAGTTCTTC

v_call: TRBV12-3/TRBV12-4
j_call: TRBJ2-5
clone_size: many
d_call: TRBD2
cdr3_aa: CASSSSGQGGTQYF
cdr3_nt: TGTGCCAGCAGTTCTAGCGGCCAAGGAGGGACCCAGTACTTC

v_call: TRBV5-5
j_call: TRBJ1-1
clone_size: NA
d_call: NA
cdr3_aa: CASSPLMTGLNTEAFF
cdr3_nt: TGTGCCAGCAGCCCCCTGATGACAGGATTAAACACTGAAGCTTTCTTT

v_call: TRBV6-5
j_call: TRBJ2-3
clone_size: NA
d_call: NA
cdr3_aa: CASSSPFRGEADTQYF
cdr3_nt: TGTGCCAGCAGTTCCCCTTTTAGAGGGGAGGCAGATACGCAGTATTTT

v_call: TRBV9
j_call: TRBJ2-5
clone_size: NA
d_call: NA
cdr3_aa: CASSVDTQETQYF
cdr3_nt: TGTGCCAGCAGCGTAGACACACAAGAGACCCAGTACTTC

v_call: TRBV11-1
j_call: TRBJ2-3
clone_size: few
d_call: TRBD2
cdr3_aa: CASSLGSSRLAGGRTDTQYF
cdr3_nt: TGTGCCAGCAGCTTAGGTTCGTCGAGGCTAGCGGGGGGTCGCACAGATACGCAGTATTTT

v_call: TRBV9
j_call: TRBJ2-1
clone_size: few
d_call: NA
cdr3_aa: CASTRPGTETNEQFF
cdr3_nt: TGTGCCAGCACTCGCCCCGGGACCGAGACCAATGAGCAGTTCTTC

v_call: TRBV7-2
j_call: TRBJ2-5
clone_size: NA
d_call: NA
cdr3_aa: CASSLGGSGEETQYF
cdr3_nt: TGTGCCAGCAGCTTAGGGGGATCTGGGGAAGAGACCCAGTACTTC

v_call: TRBV6-1
j_call: TRBJ1-1
clone_size: NA
d_call: NA
cdr3_aa: CASSERRRNTEAFF
cdr3_nt: TGTGCCAGCAGTGAAAGGCGCAGGAACACTGAAGCTTTCTTT

v_call: TRBV12-3/TRBV12-4
j_call: TRBJ1-3
clone_size: many
d_call: NA
cdr3_aa: CASNRAASAGNTIYF
cdr3_nt: TGTGCCAGCAACCGGGCTGCGAGCGCTGGAAACACCATATATTTT

v_call: TRBV20-1
j_call: TRBJ2-4
clone_size: NA
d_call: NA
cdr3_aa: CSARAYHGGAKNIQYF
cdr3_nt: TGCAGTGCTAGAGCCTATCACGGAGGCGCCAAAAACATTCAGTACTTC

v_call: TRBV24-1
j_call: TRBJ1-1
clone_size: NA
d_call: NA
cdr3_aa: CAITEGLMNTEAFF
cdr3_nt: TGTGCCATCACAGAGGGACTCATGAACACTGAAGCTTTCTTT

v_call: TRBV18
j_call: TRBJ1-1
clone_size: few
d_call: NA
cdr3_aa: CASSPRGDRAEAFF
cdr3_nt: TGTGCCAGCTCACCCCGGGGAGATAGGGCTGAAGCTTTCTTT

v_call: TRBV5-1
j_call: TRBJ1-2
clone_size: few
d_call: NA
cdr3_aa: CASSSSQGVDGYTF
cdr3_nt: TGCGCCAGCAGCTCCTCACAGGGTGTAGATGGCTACACCTTC

v_call: TRBV15
j_call: TRBJ2-3
clone_size: NA
d_call: NA
cdr3_aa: CATSRPPSDYRLYTDTQYF
cdr3_nt: TGTGCCACCAGCAGACCCCCCTCGGACTACCGGCTATACACAGATACGCAGTATTTT

v_call: TRBV27
j_call: TRBJ2-1
clone_size: few
d_call: NA
cdr3_aa: CASSSPGQAYNEQFF
cdr3_nt: TGTGCCAGCAGTTCGCCGGGACAAGCGTACAATGAGCAGTTCTTC

v_call: TRBV5-1
j_call: TRBJ2-5
clone_size: once
d_call: NA
cdr3_aa: CASRPLVRAGKGETQYF
cdr3_nt: TGCGCCAGCAGGCCGCTGGTAAGGGCGGGCAAGGGAGAGACCCAGTACTTC

v_call: TRBV6-1
j_call: TRBJ2-7
clone_size: NA
d_call: TRBD1
cdr3_aa: CASRPGQRPSYEQYF
cdr3_nt: TGTGCCAGCAGACCGGGACAGCGCCCCTCCTACGAGCAGTACTTC

v_call: TRBV6-6
j_call: TRBJ2-6
clone_size: many
d_call: NA
cdr3_aa: CASYSGANVLTF
cdr3_nt: TGTGCCAGCTACTCTGGGGCCAACGTCCTGACTTTC

v_call: TRBV11-3
j_call: TRBJ2-2
clone_size: NA
d_call: NA
cdr3_aa: CASSVVFTGELFF
cdr3_nt: TGTGCCAGCAGCGTCGTTTTCACCGGGGAGCTGTTTTTT

v_call: TRBV3-1
j_call: TRBJ1-1
clone_size: NA
d_call: TRBD1
cdr3_aa: CASSRGSGGLNTEAFF
cdr3_nt: TGTGCCAGCAGCCGGGGGTCAGGGGGCTTGAACACTGAAGCTTTCTTT